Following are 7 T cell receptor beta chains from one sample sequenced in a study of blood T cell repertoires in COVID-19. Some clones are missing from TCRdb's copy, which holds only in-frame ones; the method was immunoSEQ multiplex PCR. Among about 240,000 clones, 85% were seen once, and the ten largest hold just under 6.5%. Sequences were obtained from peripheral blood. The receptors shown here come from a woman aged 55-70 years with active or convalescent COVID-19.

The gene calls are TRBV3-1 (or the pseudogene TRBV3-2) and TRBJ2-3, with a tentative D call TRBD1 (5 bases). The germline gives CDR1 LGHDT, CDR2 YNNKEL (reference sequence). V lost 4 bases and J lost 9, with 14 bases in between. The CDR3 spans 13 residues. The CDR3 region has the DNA TGTGCCAGCAGCCGTACAGGTACCAGGACGCAGTATTTT. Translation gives CASSRTGTRTQYF.

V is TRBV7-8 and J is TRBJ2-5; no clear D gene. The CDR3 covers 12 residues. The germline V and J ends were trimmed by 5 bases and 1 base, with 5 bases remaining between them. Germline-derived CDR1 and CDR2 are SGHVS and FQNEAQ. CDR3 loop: CASSPSQETQYF. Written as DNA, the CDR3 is TGTGCCAGCAGCCCCAGCCAAGAGACCCAGTACTTC.

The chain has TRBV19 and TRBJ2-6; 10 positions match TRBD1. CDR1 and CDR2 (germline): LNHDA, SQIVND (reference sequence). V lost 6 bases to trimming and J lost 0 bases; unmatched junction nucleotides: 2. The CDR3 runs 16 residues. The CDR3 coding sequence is TGTGCCAGTAGGGACAGGGGGAACTCTGGGGCCAACGTCCTGACTTTC. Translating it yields CASRDRGNSGANVLTF.

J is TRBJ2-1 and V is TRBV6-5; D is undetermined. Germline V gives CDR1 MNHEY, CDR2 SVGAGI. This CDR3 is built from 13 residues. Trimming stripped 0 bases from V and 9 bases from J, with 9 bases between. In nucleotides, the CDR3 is TGTGCCAGCAGTTACTCGAGACTCGCTGAGCAGTTCTTC. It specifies CASSYSRLAEQFF.

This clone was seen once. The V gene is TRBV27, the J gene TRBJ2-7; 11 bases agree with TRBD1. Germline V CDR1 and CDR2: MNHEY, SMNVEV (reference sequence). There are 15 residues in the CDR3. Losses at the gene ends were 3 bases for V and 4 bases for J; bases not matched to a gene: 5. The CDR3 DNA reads TGTGCCAGCAGTTTGTCCGGGACAGGGGGGTACGAGCAGTACGTC. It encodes CASSLSGTGGYEQYV.

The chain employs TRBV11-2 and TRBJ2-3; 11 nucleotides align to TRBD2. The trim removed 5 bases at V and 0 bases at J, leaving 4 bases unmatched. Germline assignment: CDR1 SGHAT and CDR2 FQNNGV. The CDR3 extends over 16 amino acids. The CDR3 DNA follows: TGTGCCAGCAGCATCCGACTAGCGGGGAGCACAGATACGCAGTATTTT. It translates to CASSIRLAGSTDTQYF.

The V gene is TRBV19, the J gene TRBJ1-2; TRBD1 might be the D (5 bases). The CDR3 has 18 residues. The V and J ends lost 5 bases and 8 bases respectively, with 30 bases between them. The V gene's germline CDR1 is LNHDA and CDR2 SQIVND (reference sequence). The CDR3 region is CASSDRAQQGEGRVGYTF. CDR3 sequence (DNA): TGTGCCAGTAGTGACCGAGCCCAGCAAGGGGAGGGTAGAGTCGGCTACACCTTC.